The rows below give T cell receptor beta chains drawn from one sample of a study of T cells after yellow fever vaccination. Using its own MiXCR run on the 5' RACE reads, TCRdb lists one record per CDR3 protein. This repertoire shows a few hundred thousand distinct CDR3 sequences, around 20% found once; its top ten account for around 17%. The source was PBMCs, collected before the yellow fever booster vaccination. The receptors were gathered from a man aged 18 to 30 who received the YFV17D yellow fever vaccine. The CDR3 runs from the conserved cysteine through the conserved F or W. A D gene is named only where the DNA matches it firmly. Part of the rows lack a size; the others show once, few, many or a class for expanded clones.

d_gene: -; len: 16; abundance: -; v_gene: TRBV11-2; j_gene: TRBJ2-5; CDR3aa: CASSYLGRGLEETQYF; CDR3nt: TGTGCCAGCAGCTACTTAGGACGGGGATTGGAAGAGACCCAGTACTTC
d_gene: -; len: 16; abundance: -; v_gene: TRBV6-5; j_gene: TRBJ2-5; CDR3aa: CASSYSRVTGEETQYF; CDR3nt: TGTGCCAGCAGTTACTCGAGGGTCACGGGGGAAGAGACCCAGTACTTC
d_gene: TRBD1; len: 15; abundance: few; v_gene: TRBV5-5; j_gene: TRBJ1-5; CDR3aa: CASSLGGTANQPQHF; CDR3nt: TGTGCCAGCAGCTTGGGTGGGACAGCGAATCAGCCCCAGCATTTT
d_gene: -; len: 16; abundance: -; v_gene: TRBV11-1; j_gene: TRBJ2-7; CDR3aa: CASPPTGTAFSYEQYF; CDR3nt: TGTGCCAGCCCTCCCACCGGGACGGCCTTCTCCTACGAGCAGTACTTC
d_gene: TRBD1; len: 14; abundance: -; v_gene: TRBV7-8; j_gene: TRBJ1-6; CDR3aa: CASSRQGWDSPLHF; CDR3nt: TGTGCCAGCAGCAGACAGGGGTGGGATTCACCCCTCCACTTT
d_gene: -; len: 14; abundance: many; v_gene: TRBV12-3/TRBV12-4; j_gene: TRBJ1-1; CDR3aa: CASRVSGSNTEAFF; CDR3nt: TGTGCCAGCAGGGTGTCGGGATCGAACACTGAAGCTTTCTTT
d_gene: -; len: 17; abundance: few; v_gene: TRBV4-2; j_gene: TRBJ2-2; CDR3aa: CASSQDPLGQNTGELFF; CDR3nt: TGTGCCAGCAGCCAAGATCCCCTAGGACAGAACACCGGGGAGCTGTTTTTT
d_gene: -; len: 13; abundance: -; v_gene: TRBV7-2; j_gene: TRBJ2-7; CDR3aa: CASSFEDTGEQYF; CDR3nt: TGTGCCAGCAGCTTCGAGGACACTGGCGAGCAGTACTTC
d_gene: TRBD1; len: 14; abundance: few; v_gene: TRBV12-3/TRBV12-4; j_gene: TRBJ1-1; CDR3aa: CASRPGQGYTEAFF; CDR3nt: TGTGCCAGCAGACCGGGACAGGGGTACACTGAAGCTTTCTTT
d_gene: TRBD1; len: 16; abundance: few; v_gene: TRBV15; j_gene: TRBJ1-3; CDR3aa: CATSRADRASGNTIYF; CDR3nt: TGTGCCACCAGCAGAGCGGACAGGGCCTCTGGAAACACCATATATTTT
d_gene: -; len: 13; abundance: few; v_gene: TRBV12-3/TRBV12-4; j_gene: TRBJ1-2; CDR3aa: CASSFSGSYGYTF; CDR3nt: TGTGCCAGCAGTTTTTCCGGGTCCTATGGCTACACCTTC
d_gene: TRBD1; len: 15; abundance: -; v_gene: TRBV4-1; j_gene: TRBJ2-5; CDR3aa: CASSLPDRGQETQYF; CDR3nt: TGCGCCAGCAGCCTCCCGGACAGGGGCCAAGAGACCCAGTACTTC
d_gene: TRBD1; len: 13; abundance: few; v_gene: TRBV6-6; j_gene: TRBJ2-3; CDR3aa: CAIVGTGTDTQYF; CDR3nt: TGTGCCATCGTCGGGACAGGGACAGATACGCAGTATTTT
d_gene: -; len: 13; abundance: -; v_gene: TRBV7-2; j_gene: TRBJ2-7; CDR3aa: CASNTQGHSEQYF; CDR3nt: TGTGCCAGCAACACGCAGGGTCACAGCGAGCAGTACTTC
d_gene: -; len: 17; abundance: -; v_gene: TRBV7-2; j_gene: TRBJ2-6; CDR3aa: CASSLATFVSGANVLTF; CDR3nt: TGTGCCAGCAGCTTAGCGACGTTCGTCTCTGGGGCCAACGTCCTGACTTTC
d_gene: TRBD1; len: 15; abundance: -; v_gene: TRBV5-1; j_gene: TRBJ1-4; CDR3aa: CASSTGQLINEKLFF; CDR3nt: TGCGCCAGCAGCACGGGACAGCTTATTAATGAAAAACTGTTTTTT
d_gene: -; len: 14; abundance: -; v_gene: TRBV5-5; j_gene: TRBJ2-5; CDR3aa: CASSRPPGLETQYF; CDR3nt: TGTGCCAGCAGCCGACCCCCAGGGTTGGAGACCCAGTACTTC
d_gene: -; len: 19; abundance: few; v_gene: TRBV7-6; j_gene: TRBJ1-5; CDR3aa: CASSLDVHHEGDSNQPQHF; CDR3nt: TGTGCCAGCAGCTTAGACGTCCACCACGAAGGGGATAGCAATCAGCCCCAGCATTTT
d_gene: -; len: 14; abundance: -; v_gene: TRBV12-3/TRBV12-4; j_gene: TRBJ2-3; CDR3aa: CASSLFPGTDTQYF; CDR3nt: TGTGCCAGCAGTTTATTTCCGGGGACAGATACGCAGTATTTT
d_gene: -; len: 13; abundance: few; v_gene: TRBV15; j_gene: TRBJ1-6; CDR3aa: CATKQWGNSPLHF; CDR3nt: TGTGCCACGAAACAATGGGGTAATTCACCCCTCCACTTT
d_gene: -; len: 13; abundance: few; v_gene: TRBV5-5; j_gene: TRBJ2-5; CDR3aa: CASSPDTLETQYF; CDR3nt: TGTGCCAGCAGTCCCGACACGTTGGAGACCCAGTACTTC
d_gene: -; len: 21; abundance: many; v_gene: TRBV7-8; j_gene: TRBJ1-6; CDR3aa: CASSLGSGVWIGGTYNSPLHF; CDR3nt: TGTGCCAGCAGCTTAGGGTCGGGGGTTTGGATCGGGGGAACCTATAATTCACCCCTCCACTTT
d_gene: -; len: 12; abundance: many; v_gene: TRBV29-1; j_gene: TRBJ1-2; CDR3aa: CSAQGDAGGYTF; CDR3nt: TGCAGCGCACAGGGTGATGCCGGTGGCTACACCTTC
d_gene: -; len: 13; abundance: few; v_gene: TRBV12-5; j_gene: TRBJ2-1; CDR3aa: CASGATGYREQFF; CDR3nt: TGTGCTAGTGGTGCAACAGGGTACCGTGAGCAGTTCTTC
d_gene: TRBD1; len: 12; abundance: -; v_gene: TRBV6-5; j_gene: TRBJ1-4; CDR3aa: CASSTGGEKLFF; CDR3nt: TGTGCCAGCAGTACAGGGGGTGAAAAACTGTTTTTT
d_gene: -; len: 11; abundance: -; v_gene: TRBV2; j_gene: TRBJ1-1; CDR3aa: CASRAGLEAFF; CDR3nt: TGTGCCAGCAGGGCAGGGCTTGAAGCTTTCTTT
d_gene: TRBD1; len: 15; abundance: -; v_gene: TRBV14; j_gene: TRBJ2-5; CDR3aa: CASSQDWGQQETQYF; CDR3nt: TGTGCCAGCAGCCAAGATTGGGGACAGCAAGAGACCCAGTACTTC
d_gene: -; len: 17; abundance: once; v_gene: TRBV12-3/TRBV12-4; j_gene: TRBJ1-5; CDR3aa: CASSLIFGAGRNQPQHF; CDR3nt: TGTGCCAGCAGTTTGATTTTCGGTGCAGGGCGCAATCAGCCCCAGCATTTT
d_gene: -; len: 15; abundance: -; v_gene: TRBV7-9; j_gene: TRBJ2-3; CDR3aa: CASSLRGAGSDTQYF; CDR3nt: TGTGCCAGCAGCTTACGGGGGGCGGGATCAGATACGCAGTATTTT
d_gene: -; len: 14; abundance: few; v_gene: TRBV7-3; j_gene: TRBJ2-3; CDR3aa: CASSSQRGTDTQYF; CDR3nt: TGTGCCAGCAGCTCACAGCGGGGCACAGATACGCAGTATTTT
d_gene: -; len: 17; abundance: few; v_gene: TRBV5-5; j_gene: TRBJ2-3; CDR3aa: CASRSTQGVIGTDTQYF; CDR3nt: TGTGCCAGCAGAAGCACTCAGGGAGTAATCGGCACAGATACGCAGTATTTT
d_gene: TRBD1; len: 15; abundance: -; v_gene: TRBV5-1; j_gene: TRBJ1-1; CDR3aa: CASSPGTGWSTEAFF; CDR3nt: TGCGCCAGCAGCCCGGGGACAGGGTGGAGCACTGAAGCTTTCTTT
d_gene: -; len: 15; abundance: many; v_gene: TRBV6-6; j_gene: TRBJ2-7; CDR3aa: CASSYSPARDYEQYF; CDR3nt: TGTGCCAGCAGTTACTCCCCCGCCAGGGACTACGAGCAGTACTTC
d_gene: -; len: 14; abundance: -; v_gene: TRBV5-1; j_gene: TRBJ2-3; CDR3aa: CASSLLASRDTQYF; CDR3nt: TGCGCCAGCAGCTTGTTGGCTAGCAGAGATACGCAGTATTTT
d_gene: TRBD1; len: 14; abundance: -; v_gene: TRBV5-1; j_gene: TRBJ2-7; CDR3aa: CASSWGTGDYEQYF; CDR3nt: TGCGCCAGCAGCTGGGGGACAGGGGACTACGAGCAGTACTTC
d_gene: -; len: 13; abundance: -; v_gene: TRBV27; j_gene: TRBJ1-5; CDR3aa: CASSLSGELPQHF; CDR3nt: TGTGCCAGCAGTTTATCAGGGGAACTGCCCCAGCATTTT
d_gene: -; len: 15; abundance: -; v_gene: TRBV7-8; j_gene: TRBJ1-1; CDR3aa: CASSLLGDPNTEAFF; CDR3nt: TGTGCCAGCAGCTTACTTGGGGACCCTAACACTGAAGCTTTCTTT
d_gene: -; len: 16; abundance: -; v_gene: TRBV9; j_gene: TRBJ2-3; CDR3aa: CASSEGVPSSTDTQYF; CDR3nt: TGTGCCAGCAGCGAAGGGGTGCCATCTAGCACAGATACGCAGTATTTT
d_gene: TRBD2; len: 18; abundance: few; v_gene: TRBV6-4; j_gene: TRBJ2-5; CDR3aa: CASRIGITSGGKQETQYF; CDR3nt: TGTGCCAGCAGGATAGGGATCACTAGCGGGGGAAAACAAGAGACCCAGTACTTC
d_gene: -; len: 15; abundance: -; v_gene: TRBV6-5; j_gene: TRBJ2-1; CDR3aa: CASSWGQHNYNEQFF; CDR3nt: TGTGCCAGCAGTTGGGGACAACACAACTACAATGAGCAGTTCTTC
d_gene: TRBD1; len: 15; abundance: few; v_gene: TRBV25-1; j_gene: TRBJ1-1; CDR3aa: CASGQTGLLNTEAFF; CDR3nt: TGTGCCAGCGGACAGACAGGGCTCTTGAACACTGAAGCTTTCTTT
d_gene: -; len: 12; abundance: few; v_gene: TRBV6-5; j_gene: TRBJ1-2; CDR3aa: CASRRGAVGYTF; CDR3nt: TGTGCCAGCCGGCGGGGGGCGGTTGGCTACACCTTC
d_gene: -; len: 12; abundance: few; v_gene: TRBV28; j_gene: TRBJ2-3; CDR3aa: CASSLRLNTQYF; CDR3nt: TGTGCCAGCAGTTTAAGGCTGAATACGCAGTATTTT
d_gene: TRBD2; len: 16; abundance: -; v_gene: TRBV5-1; j_gene: TRBJ2-5; CDR3aa: CASSLESGLAEETQYF; CDR3nt: TGCGCCAGCAGCTTGGAGTCTGGACTAGCGGAAGAGACCCAGTACTTC
d_gene: -; len: 12; abundance: -; v_gene: TRBV5-5; j_gene: TRBJ1-2; CDR3aa: CSSSYSERGYTF; CDR3nt: TGTTCCAGCAGCTACTCCGAACGGGGCTACACCTTC
d_gene: TRBD1; len: 15; abundance: -; v_gene: TRBV3-1; j_gene: TRBJ1-3; CDR3aa: CASRRTGGLVNTIYF; CDR3nt: TGTGCCAGCAGACGGACAGGCGGTCTCGTAAACACCATATATTTT
d_gene: TRBD2; len: 15; abundance: -; v_gene: TRBV6-2/TRBV6-3; j_gene: TRBJ2-7; CDR3aa: CASSYVAGRSYEQYF; CDR3nt: TGTGCCAGCAGTTACGTAGCGGGGCGCTCCTACGAGCAGTACTTC
d_gene: -; len: 15; abundance: -; v_gene: TRBV5-1; j_gene: TRBJ2-3; CDR3aa: CASSLTNPITDTQYF; CDR3nt: TGCGCCAGCAGCTTGACGAACCCTATCACAGATACGCAGTATTTT